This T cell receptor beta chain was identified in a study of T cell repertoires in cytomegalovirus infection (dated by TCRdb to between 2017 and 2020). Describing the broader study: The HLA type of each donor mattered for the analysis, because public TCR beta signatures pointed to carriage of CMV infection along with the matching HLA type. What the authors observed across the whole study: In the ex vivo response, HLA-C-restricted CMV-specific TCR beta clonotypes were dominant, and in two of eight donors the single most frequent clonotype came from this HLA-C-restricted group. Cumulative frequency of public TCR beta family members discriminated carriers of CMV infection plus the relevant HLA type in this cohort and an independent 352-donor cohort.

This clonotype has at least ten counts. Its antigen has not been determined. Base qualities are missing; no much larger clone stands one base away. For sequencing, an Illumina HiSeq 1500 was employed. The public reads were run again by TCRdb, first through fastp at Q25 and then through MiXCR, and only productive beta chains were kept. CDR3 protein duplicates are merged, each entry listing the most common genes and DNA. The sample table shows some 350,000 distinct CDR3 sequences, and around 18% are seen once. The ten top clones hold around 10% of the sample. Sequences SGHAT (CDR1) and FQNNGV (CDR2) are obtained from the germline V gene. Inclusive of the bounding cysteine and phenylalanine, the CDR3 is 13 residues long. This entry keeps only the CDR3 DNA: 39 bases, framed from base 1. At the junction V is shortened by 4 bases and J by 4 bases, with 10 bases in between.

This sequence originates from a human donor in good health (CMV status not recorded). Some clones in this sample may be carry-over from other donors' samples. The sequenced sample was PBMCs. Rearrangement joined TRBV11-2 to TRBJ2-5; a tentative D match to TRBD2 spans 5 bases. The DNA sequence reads TGTGCCAGCAGCTCCCGACTATTAGAGACCCAGTACTTC. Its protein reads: CASSSRLLETQYF.